This entry concerns a single T cell receptor (beta chain). This clone was found a few times. The specificity of this receptor is unknown. No per-base quality is available; no much larger clone lies one base away. Aliquots of fewer than 600,000 cells were frozen in DMSO/FBS in liquid nitrogen, and a single aliquot per fraction was used for sequencing. All 30 or so patients in the study underwent endoscopy and small intestinal biopsy. To release intraepithelial cells, biopsies were stirred at 37 degrees Celsius for one hour in RPMI containing EGTA, MgCl2 and 1% FBS. Genomic DNA was extracted from frozen unsorted cell fractions with the Qiagen DNeasy blood extraction kit. From the germline V gene, CDR1 is SGHVS and CDR2 is FNYEAQ. CDR3 length: 12 amino acids, cysteine to phenylalanine. Solely the CDR3 DNA is kept, with 36 bases framed from the first base. V and J are truncated by 3 bases and 6 bases respectively, leaving an intervening sequence of 6 bases.

This sample stems from a study of coeliac disease (dated by TCRdb to between 2021 and 2024). Background for the entire study: Each coeliac patient was placed into one of three groups: newly diagnosed active disease, refractory coeliac disease type I, or disease controlled by a gluten-free diet. Refractory coeliac disease type I was defined by the absence of response to a gluten-free diet for more than 12 months, together with immunophenotypically normal intraepithelial cells. Because high-resolution HLA typing was not available, biased TRBV7-2 usage was examined as a proof of principle. Small intestinal lymphocyte fractions from coeliac and non-coeliac patients were analysed in the study using next-generation sequencing of rearranged TRB and TRG CDR3 regions. The aim was to characterise TR repertoires of small intestinal T cells in active, refractory type I and gluten-free-diet-treated coeliac disease. The full study included approximately 30 patients: around 22 with serologically confirmed coeliac disease and 8 controls with non-small intestinal disorders. TRB sequencing was successfully performed on samples from around 30 subjects, among which 24 paired bulk unsorted intraepithelial and lamina propria cell samples were included. Beyond this particular receptor, the publication reports: TRB repertoires were largely private; most amino acid sequences were unique to one sample, and V-gene usage did not differ significantly by disease group. High-purity fractions were not obtained when intraepithelial cells were separated from lamina propria cells, so cross-contamination between compartments was possible. The authors judged the approach to be unsuitable for unbiased detection of gliadin-specific T cells, because gliadin-specific T cells are scarce and rarely shared between patients. TRB and TRG repertoires of active coeliac intraepithelial and lamina propria samples showed lower clonality than controls, suggesting recruitment of diverse T cells.

Library prep was done by the immunoSEQ multiplex PCR assay. The TR loci were subjected to amplification by multiplexed PCR, for which V gene segments served as targets of the forward primers and J gene segments as targets of the reverse primers. The Illumina HiSeq System was used to sequence the amplified CDR3 regions. As for how the authors treated the data: A nearest-neighbour algorithm merged closely related reads to remove PCR and sequencing errors and collapse data into unique sequences. Repertoires were summarised by clonality and by T cell density, defined as TR molecules per amount of genomic DNA input. CDR3 amino acid sequences present in at least 80% of unsorted samples were defined as public TRs and were then tested for differential abundance between coeliac and control samples. Disease-group differences in clonality and density were tested with Kruskal-Wallis tests followed by Dunn post-tests. In TCRdb, the immuneACCESS table is reduced to in-frame sequences with V and J assigned. These tables do not hold every clone; where another copy was compared, an unresolved V gene accounts for under half, and the others remain unexplained. The V and J calls and clone size were taken over from that table, and D and trimming were inferred from the DNA. For this sample there are some 8,700 clones; around three fifths appear just once. The ten most abundant clones make up around 10% of the sample.

Sequenced sample: intraepithelial lymphocytes from the gut. Read against the paper, the sample's cell subset or site label means: intraepithelial cell (IEC) fraction of small intestinal biopsy. The V and J genes are TRBV7-6 and TRBJ2-1; TRBD1 is a possible D gene, resting on 5 matching bases. The TCR originated in a woman aged 60-70 years with celiac disease. Here is the DNA: TGTGCCAGCAGCTTGGGGCGCAATGAGCAGTTCTTC. Translated, this is CASSLGRNEQFF.